Below are 26 T cell receptor beta chains sequenced from a single sample in a study of blood T cell repertoires in COVID-19 (TCRdb year 2020). Library creation used the immunoSEQ multiplex PCR assay. Imported from immuneACCESS, the table was reduced by TCRdb to in-frame sequences with V and J called. These copies leave out some clones; in studies compared against another copy, an unresolved V gene accounts for under half, and the cause of the remainder is not known. Counted in this sample were approximately 300,000 clones; 90% of them appeared once. The ten top clones hold around 2.6% of the sample. The sequencing input was PBMCs or T cells enriched from blood (not recorded which). Receptors were obtained from a man in his 60s who had recovered from COVID-19.

The chain links TRBV7-2 to TRBJ1-5; a weak D match, TRBD1 (6 bases). CDR3 length: 12 residues. Germline-derived CDR1 and CDR2 are SGHTA and FQGNSA. Trimming pared 5 bases from V and 7 bases from J, leaving 9 bases between. CDR3 DNA: TGTGCCAGCAGCCTACAGGGACAGCCCCAGCATTTT. Protein: CASSLQGQPQHF.

This chain connects TRBV5-5 to TRBJ2-5, with 10 positions matching TRBD1. CDR3 length: 17 residues. Germline CDR1 SGHKS, CDR2 YYEKEE (reference sequence). V was clipped by 4 bases and J by 2 bases; unmatched bases: 11. The chain's CDR3 is CASSRDEWTGGQETQYF. DNA for the CDR3: TGTGCCAGCAGCCGAGACGAGTGGACAGGGGGACAAGAGACCCAGTACTTC.

This sequence joins TRBV5-4 and TRBJ1-1; possibly TRBD1 for D (5 bases). The germline CDR1 and CDR2 sequences are SGHNT and YYREEE (reference sequence). The ends were cut back, 2 bases at V and 2 bases at J, with 13 bases in the middle. The CDR3 runs to 15 residues. For the CDR3, the DNA is TGTGCCAGCAGCTTCGAAGTCAGGGAAAACACTGAAGCTTTCTTT. This codes for CASSFEVRENTEAFF.

The chain uses TRBV7-2 and TRBJ1-4; 8 bases map to TRBD1. CDR1 is SGHTA, CDR2 FQGNSA, per germline. After removal of 2 bases from V and 8 bases from J, the junction contained 7 bases not matched to a gene. This CDR3 is 15 amino acids long. Written as DNA, the CDR3 is TGTGCCAGCAGCTTATGGGACAGGAGGCAGGAAAAACTGTTTTTT. It codes for CASSLWDRRQEKLFF.

J is TRBJ2-3 and V is TRBV11-1; TRBD1 agrees at 7 bases. Germline CDR1 and CDR2: SGHAT and FQDESV (reference sequence). The J segment lost 4 bases and the V segment lost 6 bases, leaving 4 bases of the junction unmatched. The CDR3 covers 13 residues. The CDR3: CASSQGTADTQYF. The DNA for the CDR3 is TGTGCCAGCAGTCAAGGGACAGCAGATACGCAGTATTTT.

This rearrangement joins TRBV18 to TRBJ1-3, with D perhaps matching TRBD1 (6 bases). CDR3 length: 17 residues. Trimming cost V 3 bases and J 0 bases, with 15 bases left between them. Germline lookup yields CDR1 KGHSH and CDR2 LQKENI. The CDR3 nucleotides are TGTGCCAGCTCACCGAGGGCCACAGGGAGCTCTGGAAACACCATATATTTT. Protein sequence: CASSPRATGSSGNTIYF.

The V gene is TRBV11-2, the J gene TRBJ2-7; 8 positions match TRBD2. The trim removed 5 bases at V and 3 bases at J, leaving 9 bases unmatched. This CDR3 comprises 15 residues. CDR1 and CDR2 from the germline V gene are SGHAT and FQNNGV. CDR3 region: CASSQERGSNYEQYF. CDR3 coding DNA: TGTGCCAGCAGCCAAGAGCGGGGGAGTAACTACGAGCAGTACTTC.

The V call is TRBV11-3, the J call TRBJ2-4, with D perhaps matching TRBD2 (6 bases). V was pared by 5 bases and J by 7 bases, with 18 bases between. CDR1 is SGHNT and CDR2 is YENEEA in the germline V gene. The CDR3 spans 15 residues. CDR3 coding DNA: TGTGCCAGCAGCCGCTCTGCTATGGAGGGTAACATTCAGTACTTC. As protein: CASSRSAMEGNIQYF.

The chain joins TRBV14 to TRBJ2-3, with unresolved D. V was cut by 2 bases and J by 1 base, with 10 bases left in between. Germline V gene data show CDR1 as SGHDN and CDR2 as FVKESK. The CDR3 contains 15 residues. CDR3 coding DNA: TGTGCCAGCAGCCAATTTGCGGCGCGCACAGATACGCAGTATTTT. Protein: CASSQFAARTDTQYF.

In this sample, this clone turned up a few times. The V gene is TRBV5-1, the J gene TRBJ2-3; weak D call: TRBD1 (6 bases). The V end lost 5 bases, the J end lost 5 bases, and 15 bases lay between the germline ends. Germline V gene sequence: CDR1 SGHRS, CDR2 YFSETQ. This CDR3 region has 14 residues. CDR3 in amino acids: CASRGPGVGDTQYF. DNA of the CDR3: TGCGCCAGCAGGGGTCCAGGGGTAGGAGATACGCAGTATTTT.

The V and J genes are TRBV19 and TRBJ1-1; unclear D gene. V gave up 5 bases and J gave up 3 bases, with 16 bases separating them. CDR1 LNHDA and CDR2 SQIVND come from the germline V gene (reference sequence). This CDR3 comprises 15 residues. The CDR3 sequence is CASSARSPGYTEAFF. For the CDR3, the DNA is TGTGCCAGTAGTGCGAGGTCCCCGGGGTACACTGAAGCTTTCTTT.

J is TRBJ2-7 and V is TRBV6-2 or TRBV6-3; TRBD1 matches 7 bases. Germline CDR1 is MNHEY and CDR2 is SVGEGT. V was clipped by 2 bases and J by 3 bases; unmatched bases: 10. The CDR3 has 16 amino acids. CDR3 region: CASSYTPGTVLYEQYF. The CDR3, as DNA: TGTGCCAGCAGTTACACCCCCGGGACAGTTCTCTACGAGCAGTACTTC.

The CDR3 here is CASSLEAANTDTQYF. The CDR3 coding sequence is TGCGCCAGCAGCTTGGAGGCGGCAAACACAGATACGCAGTATTTT. This rearrangement joins TRBV5-1 to TRBJ2-3; D is ambiguous. Trimming left V 0 bases short and J 2 bases short, with 10 bases between. The CDR3 is made up of 15 amino acids. Germline-derived CDR1 and CDR2 are SGHRS and YFSETQ.

This sequence joins TRBV29-1 and TRBJ2-7; tentatively, D is TRBD2 (6 bases). V lost 3 bases to trimming and J lost 7 bases, with 19 bases between them. The CDR3 totals 14 residues. Germline V gives CDR1 SQVTM, CDR2 ANQGSEA. CDR3 protein: CSVEGGAPLYEQYF. The CDR3 coding sequence is TGCAGCGTTGAGGGCGGGGCCCCCTTGTATGAGCAGTACTTC.

The rearrangement joins TRBV5-4 to TRBJ2-1; TRBD2 matches 7 bases. The CDR3 consists of 15 residues. The ends lost 4 bases at V and 6 bases at J; junction bases unmatched: 10. CDR1 SGHNT and CDR2 YYREEE come from the germline V gene (reference sequence). As DNA, the CDR3 is TGTGCCAGCAGCCACTCAGCGGGATTCAGCAATGAGCAGTTCTTC. It translates to CASSHSAGFSNEQFF.

V and J are TRBV7-9 and TRBJ1-5, with D perhaps TRBD1 (6 bases). Looked up from germline, CDR1 is SEHNR and CDR2 is FQNEAQ (reference sequence). V was clipped by 4 bases and J by 6 bases, with 10 bases between them. This CDR3 contains 13 residues. CDR3 amino acids: CASSSTGFQPQHF. The DNA of the CDR3 is TGTGCCAGCAGCTCAACAGGGTTTCAGCCCCAGCATTTT. The variable domain in full, with the rest retrieved from reference TRBV7-9 and TRBJ1-5, is DTGVSQNPRHKITKRGQNVTFRCDPISEHNRLYWYRQTLGQGPEFLTYFQNEAQLEKSRLLSDRFSAERPKGSFSTLEIQRTEQGDSAMYLCASSSTGFQPQHFGDGTRLSIL.

The chain uses TRBV6-2 or TRBV6-3 and TRBJ1-1; 7 bases are a match to TRBD1. The CDR3 length is 19 residues. J lost 3 bases, V lost 4 bases, and 20 bases had no gene match. Germline V gene data show CDR1 as MNHEY and CDR2 as SVGEGT. The CDR3 loop reads CASSSLVSRRDRRYTEAFF. CDR3 DNA: TGTGCCAGCAGTTCCCTAGTTTCGAGACGGGACAGAAGATACACTGAAGCTTTCTTT.

This chain connects TRBV5-1 to TRBJ2-7; TRBD2 matches 8 bases. The germline V gene encodes CDR1 SGHRS and CDR2 YFSETQ. CDR3 length: 17 residues. After removal of 1 base from V and 2 bases from J, the junction contained 11 bases not matched to a gene. CDR3 amino acids: CASSLFSGIMDPYEQYF. In DNA form, the CDR3 reads TGCGCCAGCAGCTTGTTTAGCGGGATCATGGATCCCTACGAGCAGTACTTC.

The chain uses TRBV6-5 and TRBJ2-1, with 7 positions matching TRBD1. Per the germline V gene, CDR1 is MNHEY and CDR2 is SVGAGI. The CDR3 spans 12 residues. V dropped 7 bases and J dropped 7; count of bases not matched to a gene: 4. This CDR3 reads CASKGQWNEQFF. The CDR3 DNA reads TGTGCCAGCAAGGGACAGTGGAATGAGCAGTTCTTC.

The V gene is TRBV30, the J gene TRBJ2-3; 7 bases are a match to TRBD2. V lost 3 bases and J lost 8; bases outside the gene matches: 8. Looked up from germline, CDR1 is GTSNPN and CDR2 is SVGIG (reference sequence). This CDR3 contains 13 residues. The CDR3 sequence is CAWRISSGGTQYF. CDR3 DNA: TGTGCCTGGAGGATTTCTAGCGGAGGTACGCAGTATTTT.

The genes are TRBV19 and TRBJ1-4; D not certain. The length of the CDR3 is 16 residues. Trimming shortened V by 5 bases and J by 4 bases, and 17 bases separated the two germline ends. The germline V gene has CDR1 LNHDA and CDR2 SQIVND (reference sequence). CDR3 sequence reads: CASSPITAGFNEKLFF. In DNA, the CDR3 is TGTGCCAGTAGTCCAATAACAGCCGGCTTTAATGAAAAACTGTTTTTT.

CDR3 bases: TGTGCCAGCAGTGGCTCGGGGGGAGTGAGGGCAACTAATGAAAAACTGTTTTTT. Its protein is CASSGSGGVRATNEKLFF. This chain uses TRBV6-1 with TRBJ1-4, with D tentatively TRBD1 (5 bases). The CDR3 has 18 amino acids. Germline CDR1 reads MNHNS; CDR2 reads SASEGT. V was clipped by 4 bases and J by 0 bases, with 18 bases between them.

CDR3 bases: TGTGCCAGCAGTCCCAAAACAGGGGTTAGGTACAATGAGCAGTTCTTC. Translation gives CASSPKTGVRYNEQFF. The J gene is TRBJ2-1, the V gene TRBV27, with TRBD1 identical over 7 bases. Per the germline V gene, CDR1 is MNHEY and CDR2 is SMNVEV (reference sequence). After removal of 5 bases from V and 4 bases from J, the junction contained 11 bases not matched to a gene. The CDR3 runs 16 residues.

The chain links TRBV18 to TRBJ2-1, with 8 bases identical to TRBD2. The V gene end was trimmed by 3 bases and the J gene end by 6 bases; junction bases not matched to a gene: 13. The CDR3 consists of 17 residues. Germline-derived CDR1 and CDR2 are KGHSH and LQKENI. CDR3 protein: CASSPAGGGQTGNEQFF. CDR3 DNA sequence: TGTGCCAGCTCACCCGCGGGGGGCGGCCAAACGGGCAATGAGCAGTTCTTC.

The chain carries TRBV7-9 and TRBJ1-1; D call uncertain. The CDR3 is 13 amino acids. Germline CDR1 reads SEHNR; CDR2 reads FQNEAQ (reference sequence). V lost 7 bases and J lost 5, with 14 bases in between. In DNA form, the CDR3 reads TGTGCCAGCATTAGCGGGTTCCCGACTGAAGCTTTCTTT. Amino acid sequence: CASISGFPTEAFF.

CDR3: CASSRSQGDTQYF. The CDR3 DNA reads TGTGCCAGCTCAAGATCCCAGGGGGATACGCAGTATTTT. The chain carries TRBV18 and TRBJ2-3; weak D call: TRBD1 (6 bases). This CDR3 has 13 residues. Germline CDR1 reads KGHSH; CDR2 reads LQKENI. V was trimmed by 5 bases and J by 6 bases, leaving 12 bases between them.